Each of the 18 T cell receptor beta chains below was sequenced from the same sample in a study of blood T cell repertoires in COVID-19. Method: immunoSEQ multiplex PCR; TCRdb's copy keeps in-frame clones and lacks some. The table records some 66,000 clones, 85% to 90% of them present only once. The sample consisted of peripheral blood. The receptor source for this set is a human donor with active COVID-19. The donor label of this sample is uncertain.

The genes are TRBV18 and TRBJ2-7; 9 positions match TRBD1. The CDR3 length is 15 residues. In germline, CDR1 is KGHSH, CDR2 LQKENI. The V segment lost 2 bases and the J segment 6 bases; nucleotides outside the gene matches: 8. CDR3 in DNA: TGTGCCAGCTCACCAGTGACAGGGGGACGCGGCGAGCAGTACTTC. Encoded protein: CASSPVTGGRGEQYF.

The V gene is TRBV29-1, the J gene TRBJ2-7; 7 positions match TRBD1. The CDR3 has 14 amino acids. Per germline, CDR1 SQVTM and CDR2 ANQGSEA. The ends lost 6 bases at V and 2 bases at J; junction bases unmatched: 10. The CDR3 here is CSVGTVHWPYEQYF. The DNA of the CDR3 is TGCAGCGTGGGGACAGTTCATTGGCCCTACGAGCAGTACTTC.

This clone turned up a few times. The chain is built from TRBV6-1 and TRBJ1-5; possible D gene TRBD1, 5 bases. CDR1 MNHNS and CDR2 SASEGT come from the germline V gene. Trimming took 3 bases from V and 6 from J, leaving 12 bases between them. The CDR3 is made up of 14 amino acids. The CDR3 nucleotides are TGTGCCAGCAGTGATGGCAGGGCGCTTCAGCCCCAGCATTTT. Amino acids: CASSDGRALQPQHF.

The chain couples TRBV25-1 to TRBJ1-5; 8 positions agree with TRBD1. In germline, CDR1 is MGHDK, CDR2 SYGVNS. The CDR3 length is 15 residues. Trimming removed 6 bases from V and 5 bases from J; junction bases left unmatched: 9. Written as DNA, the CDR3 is TGTGCCAGCAGCGCCGGGACAGGCAACGATCAGCCCCAGCATTTT. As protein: CASSAGTGNDQPQHF.

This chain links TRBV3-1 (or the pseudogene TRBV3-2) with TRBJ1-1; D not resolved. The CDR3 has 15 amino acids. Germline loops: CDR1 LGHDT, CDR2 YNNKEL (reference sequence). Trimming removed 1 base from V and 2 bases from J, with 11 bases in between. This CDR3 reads CASSQVVVHNTEAFF. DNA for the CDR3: TGTGCCAGCAGCCAAGTCGTTGTACATAACACTGAAGCTTTCTTT.

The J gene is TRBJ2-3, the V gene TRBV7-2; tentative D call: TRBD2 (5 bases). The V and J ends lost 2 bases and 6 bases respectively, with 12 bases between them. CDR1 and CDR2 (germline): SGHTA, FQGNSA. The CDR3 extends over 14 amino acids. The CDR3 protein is CASSLRGIADTQYF. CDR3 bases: TGTGCCAGCAGCTTACGAGGAATAGCGGATACGCAGTATTTT.

The CDR3 sequence is CAWSFPGQASPLHF. The CDR3 DNA sequence: TGTGCCTGGAGTTTCCCGGGACAGGCTTCACCCCTCCACTTT. The chain couples TRBV30 to TRBJ1-6; 8 nucleotides match TRBD1. This CDR3 is built from 14 residues. From germline, CDR1 is GTSNPN and CDR2 SVGIG (reference sequence). The V gene end was trimmed by 2 bases and the J gene end by 9 bases; junction bases not matched to a gene: 6.

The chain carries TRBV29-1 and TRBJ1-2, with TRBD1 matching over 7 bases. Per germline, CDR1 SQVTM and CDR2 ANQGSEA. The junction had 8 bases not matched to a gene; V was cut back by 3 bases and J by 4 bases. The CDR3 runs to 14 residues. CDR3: CSVDYRQGSYGYTF. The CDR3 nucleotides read TGCAGCGTTGATTACAGACAGGGTTCCTATGGCTACACCTTC.

CDR3 sequence: CASSLGSGISTEQYF. In DNA, the CDR3 is TGTGCCAGCAGCTTAGGTAGCGGGATATCGACGGAGCAGTACTTC. The chain carries TRBV7-9 and TRBJ2-7; 8 bases agree with TRBD2. This CDR3 has 15 residues. Trimming removed 1 base from V and 7 bases from J; junction bases left unmatched: 9. Germline V gene lookup returns CDR1 SEHNR and CDR2 FQNEAQ (reference sequence).

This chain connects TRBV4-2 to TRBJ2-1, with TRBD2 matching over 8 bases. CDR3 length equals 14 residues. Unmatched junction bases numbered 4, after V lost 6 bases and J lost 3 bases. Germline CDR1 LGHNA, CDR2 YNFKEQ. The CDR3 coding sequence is TGTGCCAGCAGGGGAGCGGGAGACTACAATGAGCAGTTCTTC. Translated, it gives CASRGAGDYNEQFF.

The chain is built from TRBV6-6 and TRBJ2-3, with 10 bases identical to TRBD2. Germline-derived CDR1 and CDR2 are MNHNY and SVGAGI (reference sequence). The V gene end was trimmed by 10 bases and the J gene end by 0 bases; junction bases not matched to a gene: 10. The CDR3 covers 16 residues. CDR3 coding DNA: TGTGCCACCAGCCCCGGGACTAGCGTTAGCACAGATACGCAGTATTTT. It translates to CATSPGTSVSTDTQYF.

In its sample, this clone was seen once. The DNA of the CDR3 is TGTGCCAGCAGCTTAGATCTGGGACAGGGTAGCAATCAGCCCCAGCATTTT. It yields the protein CASSLDLGQGSNQPQHF. The chain carries TRBV7-2 and TRBJ1-5, with 9 bases aligning to TRBD1. This CDR3 has 17 residues. Germline V gene data show CDR1 as SGHTA and CDR2 as FQGNSA. Trimming at V came to 1 base and at J to 0 bases, leaving 4 bases not matched to a gene.

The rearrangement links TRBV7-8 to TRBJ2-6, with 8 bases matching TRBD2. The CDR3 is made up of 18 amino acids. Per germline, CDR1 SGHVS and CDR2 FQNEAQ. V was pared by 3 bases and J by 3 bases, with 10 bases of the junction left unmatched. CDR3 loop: CASSLGPRGGHGANVLTF. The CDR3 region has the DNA TGTGCCAGCAGCTTGGGGCCCCGGGGGGGGCATGGGGCCAACGTCCTGACTTTC.

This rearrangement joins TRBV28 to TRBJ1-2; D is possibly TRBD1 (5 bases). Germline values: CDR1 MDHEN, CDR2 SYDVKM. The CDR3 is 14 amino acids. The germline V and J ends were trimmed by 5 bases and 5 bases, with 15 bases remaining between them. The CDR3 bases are TGTGCCAGCAGTGAACCGACAGAGTTTTATGGCTACACCTTC. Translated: CASSEPTEFYGYTF.

The CDR3 DNA sequence: TGTGCCAGCAGCCGGGGGACTAGCGGGAGAAACCAGTACTTC. It codes for CASSRGTSGRNQYF. The gene calls are TRBV21-1 and TRBJ2-5; the listed D gene, TRBD2, was not tested against the DNA. TRBV21-1 is listed as a pseudogene. The CDR3 totals 14 residues.

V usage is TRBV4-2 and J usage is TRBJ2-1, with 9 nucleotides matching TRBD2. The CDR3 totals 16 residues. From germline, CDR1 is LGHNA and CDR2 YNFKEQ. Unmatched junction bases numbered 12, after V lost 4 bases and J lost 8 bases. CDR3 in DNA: TGTGCCAGCAGCCCCCATGGTAGCGGGGGCCAGGATGAGCAGTTCTTC. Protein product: CASSPHGSGGQDEQFF.

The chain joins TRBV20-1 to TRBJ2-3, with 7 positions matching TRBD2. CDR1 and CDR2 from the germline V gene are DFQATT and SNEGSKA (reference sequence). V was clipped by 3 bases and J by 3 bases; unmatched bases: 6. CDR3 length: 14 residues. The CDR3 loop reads CSASPAGITDTQYF. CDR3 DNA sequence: TGCAGTGCTAGTCCAGCGGGGATAACAGATACGCAGTATTTT.

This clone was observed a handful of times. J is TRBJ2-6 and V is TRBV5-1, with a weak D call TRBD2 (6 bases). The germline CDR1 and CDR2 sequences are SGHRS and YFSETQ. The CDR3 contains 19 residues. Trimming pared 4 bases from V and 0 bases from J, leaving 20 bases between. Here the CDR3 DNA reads TGCGCCAGCAGCGAACCGGGACTTAACCTGGGCTCTGGGGCCAACGTCCTGACTTTC. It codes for CASSEPGLNLGSGANVLTF.